The clone carrying this T cell receptor (beta chain) came up many times. As yet, its antigen is unknown. These data originate in a study of glioma-infiltrating T cells. Amplification of TCR alpha and beta CDR3 regions from RNA used iRepertoire nested multiplex PCR. One-step reverse transcription and amplification started from about 100-400 ng of tissue mRNA or PBMC total RNA. TCRdb passed the multiplex PCR reads through MiXCR, listing each CDR3 protein once. Here the sample spans around 44,000 distinct CDR3 sequences, about a fifth being singletons. Study results and caveats: Only very few CDR3 sequences appeared in both tissue and blood. Gliomas, especially low-grade, showed above-expected tissue-blood divergence; non-neoplastic patients showed below.

The TCR sequence derives from a human donor with low-grade glioma or glioblastoma, undergoing nonglioma brain surgery, or in good health (not recorded which). Source material: glioma tissue, nonneoplastic brain tissue, or PBMCs (not recorded which).

CDR3 DNA sequence: TGTGCCAGCAGTTGGGGGATCGAGCAGTACTTC. It specifies CASSWGIEQYF. The chain recombines TRBV6-2 or TRBV6-3 with TRBJ2-7; D could derive from TRBD1 or TRBD2 (5 bases each). The CDR3 totals 11 residues. Trimming stripped 4 bases from V and 6 bases from J, with 7 bases between. The germline CDR1 and CDR2 sequences are MNHEY and SVGEGT.